Below, one T cell receptor (beta chain) is given with its context. Its cognate antigen is unknown. The data derive from a study of T-cell reconstitution after alpha-beta-depleted transplantation in children. Broader study findings: Two months or so post-transplant, alpha-beta T cells reportedly derived from several hundred expanded graft clones. When one year had passed after transplant, most T-cell counts and diversity came from newly produced T cells.

Unique molecular identifiers were used to barcode this TCRbeta library. TCRdb passed the PCR reads through MiXCR, listing each CDR3 protein once. The table has 90,000 to 100,000 distinct CDR3 sequences, 20% to 25% seen once. The CDR3 runs 15 residues. Per germline, CDR1 MNHEY and CDR2 SVGEGT. Germline trimming cut 0 bases from V and 2 bases from J; bases unmatched to any gene: 4. The chain uses TRBV6-2 or TRBV6-3 and TRBJ2-7; 7 bases are a match to TRBD1. The clonotype comes from a boy aged 2 to 10 with acute lymphoblastic leukemia, due to receive a stem cell transplant. The specimen was PBMCs, collected before TCRalphabeta/CD19-depleted stem cell transplant. CDR3 sequence: CASSYSWDSPYEQYF. Here the CDR3 DNA reads TGTGCCAGCAGTTACTCATGGGACAGCCCCTACGAGCAGTACTTC.